A single sample gave rise to the 18 T cell receptor beta chains below, sequenced in a study of blood T cell repertoires in COVID-19. Using immunoSEQ multiplex PCR, the repertoire was profiled, and TCRdb retains in-frame clones only, with some absent. The repertoire has some 150,000 clones, roughly 83% of them found once; the top ten carry around 4.8%. The sequenced material came from PBMCs or T cells enriched from blood (not recorded which). These receptor sequences come from a woman aged 45-65 years who had recovered from COVID-19.

V gene TRBV11-3 combines with J gene TRBJ2-5; D is undetermined. CDR1 and CDR2 from the germline V gene are SGHNT and YENEEA. The CDR3 covers 12 residues. Trimming took 3 bases from V and 4 from J, leaving 6 bases between them. The CDR3 protein is CASSFPGETQYF. DNA for the CDR3: TGTGCCAGCAGCTTTCCCGGAGAGACCCAGTACTTC.

V and J are TRBV5-1 and TRBJ2-1; 8 bases match TRBD2. Germline CDR1 reads SGHRS; CDR2 reads YFSETQ. CDR3 size: 16 residues. J gave up 10 bases and V 3 bases, and 15 bases lay outside the gene matches. In nucleotides, the CDR3 is TGCGCCAGCAGCTCTCAAGCGGGCGGGGGGCAGGGCGAGCAGTTCTTC. Amino acids: CASSSQAGGGQGEQFF.

CDR3 nucleotides: TGTGCCAGCAGCTTCACTAGCGGGGTAGAGACCCAGTACTTC. It encodes CASSFTSGVETQYF. The rearrangement uses TRBV7-3 and TRBJ2-5; the match to TRBD2 covers 10 bases. From germline, CDR1 is SGHTA and CDR2 FQGTGA. Trimming at V came to 3 bases and at J to 4 bases, leaving 2 bases not matched to a gene. This CDR3 comprises 14 residues.

This chain connects TRBV19 to TRBJ2-6, with a tentative D call TRBD1 (5 bases). The V end was cut by 9 bases, the J end by 0 bases, with 9 bases between. The germline V gene encodes CDR1 LNHDA and CDR2 SQIVND (reference sequence). This CDR3 comprises 14 residues. CDR3 nucleotide sequence: TGTGCCAGGGACAACTCCTCTGGGGCCAACGTCCTGACTTTC. It encodes CARDNSSGANVLTF.

Note on this clone: Other nucleotide sequences in the sample specify the same CDR3. The chain couples TRBV28 to TRBJ1-4; TRBD1 might be the D (5 bases). Germline lookup yields CDR1 MDHEN and CDR2 SYDVKM. Deletions cut 8 bases from V and 8 bases from J, with 9 bases between. The CDR3 runs 11 residues. CDR3 bases: TGTGCCAGCTCTGACAGAGAAAAACTGTTTTTT. This sequence encodes CASSDREKLFF.

This rearrangement joins TRBV2 to TRBJ2-7, with 10 bases that match TRBD2. This CDR3 comprises 15 residues. V trimming: 8 bases; J trimming: 2 bases; junction bases outside the gene matches: 9. Germline lookup yields CDR1 SNHLY and CDR2 FYNNEI. CDR3 residues: CASGNGLAEPYEQYV. The CDR3 nucleotides read TGTGCCAGCGGAAACGGACTAGCGGAGCCCTACGAGCAGTACGTC.

A single count supports this clone. The same CDR3 is also encoded by other DNA sequences in this sample. V is TRBV19 and J is TRBJ1-1; D perhaps matches TRBD1 (5 bases). CDR3 length equals 14 residues. The germline CDR1 and CDR2 sequences are LNHDA and SQIVND (reference sequence). The V end lost 5 bases, the J end lost 1 base, and 11 bases lay between the germline ends. In DNA form, the CDR3 reads TGTGCCAGTAGTCGGAGGAGGGGGAACACTGAAGCTTTCTTT. Translating gives CASSRRRGNTEAFF. Full variable domain (rest looked up from reference TRBV19 and TRBJ1-1): DGGITQSPKYLFRKEGQNVTLSCEQNLNHDAMYWYRQDPGQGLRLIYYSQIVNDFQKGDIAEGYSVSREKKESFPLTVTSAQKNPTAFYLCASSRRRGNTEAFFGQGTRLTVV.

This clone has only a few counts. This chain joins TRBV7-2 and TRBJ1-1; the match to TRBD1 covers 7 bases. This CDR3 spans 14 amino acids. V was pared by 0 bases and J by 5 bases, with 3 bases of the junction left unmatched. Germline CDR1 is SGHTA and CDR2 is FQGNSA. DNA for the CDR3: TGTGCCAGCAGCTTAGCCCAGGGGGGTACTGAAGCTTTCTTT. Its protein product is CASSLAQGGTEAFF.

The V gene is TRBV13, the J gene TRBJ1-3; TRBD1 might be the D (6 bases). Germline V gene lookup returns CDR1 PRHDT and CDR2 FYEKMQ (reference sequence). The CDR3 sequence is 19 residues long. V gave up 3 bases and J gave up 0 bases, with 21 bases separating them. This chain's CDR3 is CASSLADKGHQPSGNTIYF. In DNA, the CDR3 is TGTGCCAGCAGCTTGGCCGACAAGGGACATCAACCCTCTGGAAACACCATATATTTT.

The V and J genes are TRBV9 and TRBJ1-1; possible D gene TRBD1, 6 bases. The CDR3 is made up of 15 amino acids. Germline V gives CDR1 SGDLS, CDR2 YYNGEE. Trimming removed 1 base at V and 5 bases at J, with 15 bases between. CDR3 sequence reads: CASSVIGRGETEAFF. In DNA form, the CDR3 reads TGTGCCAGCAGCGTAATAGGCAGGGGAGAAACTGAAGCTTTCTTT.

The chain uses TRBV9 and TRBJ1-1, with unresolved D. The V and J ends lost 4 bases and 4 bases respectively, with 17 bases between them. Per the germline V gene, CDR1 is SGDLS and CDR2 is YYNGEE. The CDR3 covers 15 residues. The CDR3 DNA reads TGTGCCAGCAGCCCTCCTTCAGGAGGGCCCACTGAAGCTTTCTTT. Translating it yields CASSPPSGGPTEAFF.

This clone was seen just once. The genes are TRBV7-3 and TRBJ2-2, with TRBD2 matching 10 bases. There are 16 residues in the CDR3. With V trimmed by 5 bases and J by 4 bases, 7 bases remained unmatched. Germline V gene sequence: CDR1 SGHTA, CDR2 FQGTGA. This chain's CDR3 is CASSPPSGGVTGELFF. The CDR3 DNA follows: TGTGCCAGCAGCCCCCCTAGCGGGGGAGTCACCGGGGAGCTGTTTTTT.

The rearrangement uses TRBV28 and TRBJ1-1; TRBD1 might be the D (6 bases). V was pared by 6 bases and J by 10 bases, with 21 bases between. This CDR3 is built from 14 residues. CDR1 is MDHEN, CDR2 SYDVKM, per germline. CDR3 sequence: CASRTDSRNLRAFF. The CDR3 DNA is TGTGCCAGCAGGACGGACAGTAGAAACCTACGAGCTTTCTTT.

V usage is TRBV9 and J usage is TRBJ1-2, with TRBD1 identical over 10 bases. V dropped 4 bases and J dropped 8; count of bases not matched to a gene: 17. The CDR3 covers 17 residues. Germline-derived CDR1 and CDR2 are SGDLS and YYNGEE. In nucleotides, the CDR3 is TGTGCCAGCAGCCCCCTCCGGGACAGGGGTAGTACGGGAGGCTACACCTTC. Translating it yields CASSPLRDRGSTGGYTF.

The V and J genes are TRBV7-2 and TRBJ2-4, with 9 bases fitting TRBD2. The junction had 5 bases not matched to a gene; V was cut back by 1 base and J by 7 bases. Germline lookup yields CDR1 SGHTA and CDR2 FQGNSA. The CDR3 covers 15 residues. The CDR3 region is CASSLGSGSGNIQYF. CDR3 nucleotide sequence: TGTGCCAGCAGCTTAGGTAGCGGGAGTGGGAACATTCAGTACTTC.

The V call is TRBV19, the J call TRBJ1-1; D possibly corresponds to TRBD1 (6 bases). V dropped 9 bases and J dropped 3 bases, with 17 bases sitting between them. Per the germline V gene, CDR1 is LNHDA and CDR2 is SQIVND (reference sequence). This CDR3 comprises 14 residues. CDR3 amino acids: CASLEGRGYTEAFF. CDR3 coding DNA: TGTGCCAGCCTCGAGGGAAGGGGGTACACTGAAGCTTTCTTT. Based on the CDR3 plus reference TRBV19 and TRBJ1-1, the full variable domain is DGGITQSPKYLFRKEGQNVTLSCEQNLNHDAMYWYRQDPGQGLRLIYYSQIVNDFQKGDIAEGYSVSREKKESFPLTVTSAQKNPTAFYLCASLEGRGYTEAFFGQGTRLTVV.

This chain uses TRBV28 with TRBJ2-1, with TRBD2 matching over 8 bases. CDR3 length equals 14 residues. Germline-derived CDR1 and CDR2 are MDHEN and SYDVKM. CDR3 residues: CAQAAGGASNEQFF. CDR3 sequence (DNA): TGTGCTCAGGCGGCGGGGGGCGCGTCCAATGAGCAGTTCTTC.

The chain has TRBV24-1 and TRBJ1-5; a possible D gene is TRBD1 (5 bases). The V and J ends lost 4 bases and 4 bases respectively, with 16 bases between them. This CDR3 is 16 amino acids long. Per the germline V gene, CDR1 is KGHDR and CDR2 is SFDVKD. The CDR3 DNA follows: TGTGCCACCAGTGACACCTCAGGTGGGGGGAATCAGCCCCAGCATTTT. Translated, it gives CATSDTSGGGNQPQHF.